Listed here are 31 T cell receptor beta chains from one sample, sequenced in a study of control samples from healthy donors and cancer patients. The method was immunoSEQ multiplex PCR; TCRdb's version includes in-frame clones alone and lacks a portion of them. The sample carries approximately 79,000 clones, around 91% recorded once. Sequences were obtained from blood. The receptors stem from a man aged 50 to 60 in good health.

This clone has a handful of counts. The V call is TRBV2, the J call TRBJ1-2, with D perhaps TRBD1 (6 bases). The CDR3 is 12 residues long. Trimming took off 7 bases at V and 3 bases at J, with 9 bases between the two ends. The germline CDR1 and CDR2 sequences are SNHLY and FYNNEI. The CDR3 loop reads CASTQGYYGYTF. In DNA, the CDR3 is TGTGCCAGCACTCAGGGGTACTATGGCTACACCTTC.

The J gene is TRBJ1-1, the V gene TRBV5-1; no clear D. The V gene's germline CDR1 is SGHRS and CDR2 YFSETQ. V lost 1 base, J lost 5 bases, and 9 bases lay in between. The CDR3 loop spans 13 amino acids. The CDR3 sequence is CASSLTRGTEAFF. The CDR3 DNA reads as TGCGCCAGCAGCTTGACACGGGGAACTGAAGCTTTCTTT.

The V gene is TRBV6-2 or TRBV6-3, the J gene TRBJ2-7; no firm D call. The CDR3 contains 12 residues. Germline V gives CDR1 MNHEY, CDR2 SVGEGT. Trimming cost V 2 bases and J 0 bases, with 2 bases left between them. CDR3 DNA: TGTGCCAGCAGTTACAGCTCCTACGAGCAGTACTTC. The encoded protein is CASSYSSYEQYF.

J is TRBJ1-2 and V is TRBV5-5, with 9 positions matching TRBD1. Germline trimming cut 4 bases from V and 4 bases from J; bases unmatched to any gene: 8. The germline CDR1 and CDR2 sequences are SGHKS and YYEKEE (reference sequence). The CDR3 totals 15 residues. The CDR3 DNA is TGTGCCAGCAGCCGCCCCGGACAGGGGATCTATGGCTACACCTTC. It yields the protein CASSRPGQGIYGYTF. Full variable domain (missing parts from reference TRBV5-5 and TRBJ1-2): DAGVTQSPTHLIKTRGQQVTLRCSPISGHKSVSWYQQVLGQGPQFIFQYYEKEERGRGNFPDRFSARQFPNYSSELNVNALLLGDSALYLCASSRPGQGIYGYTFGSGTRLTVV.

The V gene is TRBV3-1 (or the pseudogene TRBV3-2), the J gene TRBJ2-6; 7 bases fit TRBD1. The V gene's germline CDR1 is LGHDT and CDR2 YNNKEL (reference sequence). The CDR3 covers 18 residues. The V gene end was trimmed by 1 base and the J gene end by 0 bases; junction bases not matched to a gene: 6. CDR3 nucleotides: TGTGCCAGCAGCCAAGGGGTAGGGGGCTCCTCTGGGGCCAACGTCCTGACTTTC. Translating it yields CASSQGVGGSSGANVLTF.

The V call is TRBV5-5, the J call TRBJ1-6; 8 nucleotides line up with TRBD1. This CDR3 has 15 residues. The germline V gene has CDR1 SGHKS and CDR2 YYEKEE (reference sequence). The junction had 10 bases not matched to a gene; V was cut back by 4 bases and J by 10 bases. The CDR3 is CASSPGQGVSSPLHF. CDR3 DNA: TGTGCCAGCAGCCCCGGACAGGGAGTCAGCTCACCCCTCCACTTT.

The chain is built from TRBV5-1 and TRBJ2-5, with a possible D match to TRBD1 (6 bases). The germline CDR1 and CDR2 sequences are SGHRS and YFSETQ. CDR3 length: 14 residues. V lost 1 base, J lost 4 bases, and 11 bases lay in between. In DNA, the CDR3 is TGCGCCAGCAGCTTGACAGGGATGAGAGAGACCCAGTACTTC. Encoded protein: CASSLTGMRETQYF. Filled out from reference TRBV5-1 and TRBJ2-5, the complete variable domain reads KAGVTQTPRYLIKTRGQQVTLSCSPISGHRSVSWYQQTPGQGLQFLFEYFSETQRNKGNFPGRFSGRQFSNSRSEMNVSTLELGDSALYLCASSLTGMRETQYFGPGTRLLVL.

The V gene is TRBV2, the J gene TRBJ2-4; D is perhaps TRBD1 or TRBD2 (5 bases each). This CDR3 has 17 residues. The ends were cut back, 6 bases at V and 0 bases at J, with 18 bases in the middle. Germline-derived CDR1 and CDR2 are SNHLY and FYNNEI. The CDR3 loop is CASRRGVPGLAKNIQYF. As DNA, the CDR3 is TGTGCCAGCAGAAGAGGGGTTCCCGGACTAGCCAAAAACATTCAGTACTTC. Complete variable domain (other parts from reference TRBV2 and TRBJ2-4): EPEVTQTPSHQVTQMGQEVILRCVPISNHLYFYWYRQILGQKVEFLVSFYNNEISEKSEIFDDQFSVERPDGSNFTLKIRSTKLEDSAMYFCASRRGVPGLAKNIQYFGAGTRLSVL.

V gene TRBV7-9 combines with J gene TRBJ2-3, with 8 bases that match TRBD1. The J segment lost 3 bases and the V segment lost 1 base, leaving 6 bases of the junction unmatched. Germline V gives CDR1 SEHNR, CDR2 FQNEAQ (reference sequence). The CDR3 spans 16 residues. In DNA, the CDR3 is TGTGCCAGCAGCTTAGGGGCAGGGGGCGTTACAGATACGCAGTATTTT. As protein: CASSLGAGGVTDTQYF.

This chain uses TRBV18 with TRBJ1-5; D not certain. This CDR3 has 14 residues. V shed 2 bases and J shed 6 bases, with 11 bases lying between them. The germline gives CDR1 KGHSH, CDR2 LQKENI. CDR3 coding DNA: TGTGCCAGCTCACCAGTTCATAAGGGTCAGCCCCAGCATTTT. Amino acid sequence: CASSPVHKGQPQHF.

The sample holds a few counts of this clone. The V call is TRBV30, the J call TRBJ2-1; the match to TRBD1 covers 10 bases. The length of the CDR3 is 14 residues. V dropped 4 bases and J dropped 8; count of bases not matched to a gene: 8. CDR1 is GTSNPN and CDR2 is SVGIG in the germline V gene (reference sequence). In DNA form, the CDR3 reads TGTGCCTGGAATCTGGACAGGGGGAACCATGAGCAGTTCTTC. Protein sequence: CAWNLDRGNHEQFF.

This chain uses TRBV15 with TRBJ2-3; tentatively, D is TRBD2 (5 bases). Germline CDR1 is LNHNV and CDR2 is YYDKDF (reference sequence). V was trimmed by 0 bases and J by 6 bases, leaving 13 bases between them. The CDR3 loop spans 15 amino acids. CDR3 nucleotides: TGTGCCACCAGCAGAGATCTCCGGGAACCCGATACGCAGTATTTT. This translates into CATSRDLREPDTQYF.

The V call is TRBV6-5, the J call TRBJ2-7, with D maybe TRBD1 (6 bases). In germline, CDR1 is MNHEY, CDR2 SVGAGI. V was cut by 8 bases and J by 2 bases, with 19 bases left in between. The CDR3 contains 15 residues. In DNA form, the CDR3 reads TGTGCCAGCTGGCCGGGTGGGCCAGGGGCCTACGAGCAGTACTTC. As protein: CASWPGGPGAYEQYF.

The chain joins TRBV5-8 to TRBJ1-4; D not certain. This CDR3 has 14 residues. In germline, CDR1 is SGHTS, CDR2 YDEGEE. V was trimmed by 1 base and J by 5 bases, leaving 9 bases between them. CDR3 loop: CASSLSGVNEKLFF. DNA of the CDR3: TGTGCCAGCAGCTTGTCGGGAGTGAATGAAAAACTGTTTTTT.

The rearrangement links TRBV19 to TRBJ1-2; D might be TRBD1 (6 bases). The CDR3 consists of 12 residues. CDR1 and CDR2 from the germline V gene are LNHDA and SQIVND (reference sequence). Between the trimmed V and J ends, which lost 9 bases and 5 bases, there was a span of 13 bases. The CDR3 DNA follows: TGTGCCAGCCTACAGGGCGGTTATGGCTACACCTTC. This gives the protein CASLQGGYGYTF.

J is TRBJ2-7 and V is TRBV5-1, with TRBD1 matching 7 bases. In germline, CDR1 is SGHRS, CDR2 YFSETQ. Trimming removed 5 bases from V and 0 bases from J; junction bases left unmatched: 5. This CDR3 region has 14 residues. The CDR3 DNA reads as TGCGCCAGCAGTTCGACAGGGAGCTCCTACGAGCAGTACTTC. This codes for CASSSTGSSYEQYF.

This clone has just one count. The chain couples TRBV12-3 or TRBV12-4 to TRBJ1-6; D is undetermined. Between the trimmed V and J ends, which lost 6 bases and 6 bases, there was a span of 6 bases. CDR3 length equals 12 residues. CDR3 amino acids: CASSRRNSPLHF. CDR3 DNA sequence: TGTGCCAGCAGCCGTCGTAATTCACCCCTCCACTTT.

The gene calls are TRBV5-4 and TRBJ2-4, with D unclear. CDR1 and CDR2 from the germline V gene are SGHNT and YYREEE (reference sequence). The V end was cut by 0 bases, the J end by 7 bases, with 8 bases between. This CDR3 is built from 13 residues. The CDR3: CASSLVEKNIQYF. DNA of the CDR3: TGTGCCAGCAGCTTGGTCGAAAAGAACATTCAGTACTTC.

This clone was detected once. CDR3 nucleotide sequence: TGCGCCAGCAGCCATCTCAGCGGGGGCGTCTCCTACGAGCAGTACTTC. This codes for CASSHLSGGVSYEQYF. The chain combines TRBV4-1 with TRBJ2-7, with 8 bases aligning to TRBD2. Germline-derived CDR1 and CDR2 are MGHRA and YSYEKL. With 3 bases clipped from V and 0 bases from J, the junction kept 7 bases outside the gene matches. This CDR3 has 16 residues.

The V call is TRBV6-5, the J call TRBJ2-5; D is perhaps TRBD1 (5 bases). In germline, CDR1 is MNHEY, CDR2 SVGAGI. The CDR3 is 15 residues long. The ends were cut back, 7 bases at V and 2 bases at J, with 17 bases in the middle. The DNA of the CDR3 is TGTGCCAGCACCCTGGATCTAGGGGTACAAGAGACCCAGTACTTC. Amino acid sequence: CASTLDLGVQETQYF.

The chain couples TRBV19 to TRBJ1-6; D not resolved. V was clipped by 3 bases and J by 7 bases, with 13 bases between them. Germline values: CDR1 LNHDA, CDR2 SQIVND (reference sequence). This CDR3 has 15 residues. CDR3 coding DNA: TGTGCCAGTAGTATCACAGAGGGCGGGAATTCACCCCTCCACTTT. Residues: CASSITEGGNSPLHF.

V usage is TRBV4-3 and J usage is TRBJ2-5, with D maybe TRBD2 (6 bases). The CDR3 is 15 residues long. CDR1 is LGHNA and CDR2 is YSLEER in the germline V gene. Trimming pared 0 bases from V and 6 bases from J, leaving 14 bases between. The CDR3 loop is CASSQDWGEMKTQYF. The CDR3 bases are TGCGCCAGCAGCCAAGATTGGGGGGAAATGAAGACCCAGTACTTC.

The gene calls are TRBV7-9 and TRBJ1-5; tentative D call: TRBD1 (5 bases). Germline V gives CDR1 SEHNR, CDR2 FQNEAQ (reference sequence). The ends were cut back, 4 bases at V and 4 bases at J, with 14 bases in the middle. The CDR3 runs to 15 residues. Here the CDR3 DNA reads TGTGCCAGCAGCTACTCCGGGACGCAAAATCAGCCCCAGCATTTT. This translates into CASSYSGTQNQPQHF.

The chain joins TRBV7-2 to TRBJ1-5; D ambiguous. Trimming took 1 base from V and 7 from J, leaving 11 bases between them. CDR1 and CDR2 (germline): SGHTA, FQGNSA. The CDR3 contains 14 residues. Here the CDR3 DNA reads TGTGCCAGCAGCTTAGGAAATAGGGAGCAGCCCCAGCATTTT. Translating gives CASSLGNREQPQHF.

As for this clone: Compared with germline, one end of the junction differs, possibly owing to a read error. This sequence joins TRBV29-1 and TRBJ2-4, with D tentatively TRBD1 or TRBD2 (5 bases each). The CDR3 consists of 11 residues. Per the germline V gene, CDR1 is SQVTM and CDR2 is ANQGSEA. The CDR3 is CSVEYQAGRAF. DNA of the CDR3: TGCAGCGTTGAGTATCAGGCAGGGCGGGCCTTC.

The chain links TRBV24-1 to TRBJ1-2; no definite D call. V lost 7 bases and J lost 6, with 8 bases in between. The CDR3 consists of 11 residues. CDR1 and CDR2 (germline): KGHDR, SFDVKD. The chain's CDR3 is CATRGIDGYTF. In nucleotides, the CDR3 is TGTGCCACCAGGGGGATTGATGGCTACACCTTC.

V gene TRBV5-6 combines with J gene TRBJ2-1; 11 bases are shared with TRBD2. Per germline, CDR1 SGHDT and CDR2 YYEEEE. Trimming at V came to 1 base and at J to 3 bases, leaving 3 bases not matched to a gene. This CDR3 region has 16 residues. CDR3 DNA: TGTGCCAGCAGCTTGCGGCTAGCGGGGGGCTACAATGAGCAGTTCTTC. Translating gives CASSLRLAGGYNEQFF.

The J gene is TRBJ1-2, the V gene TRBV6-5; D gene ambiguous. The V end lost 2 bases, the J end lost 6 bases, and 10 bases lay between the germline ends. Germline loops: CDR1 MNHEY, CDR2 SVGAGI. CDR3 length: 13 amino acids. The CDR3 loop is CASSYDAANGYTF. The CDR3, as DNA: TGTGCCAGCAGTTACGATGCGGCAAATGGCTACACCTTC.

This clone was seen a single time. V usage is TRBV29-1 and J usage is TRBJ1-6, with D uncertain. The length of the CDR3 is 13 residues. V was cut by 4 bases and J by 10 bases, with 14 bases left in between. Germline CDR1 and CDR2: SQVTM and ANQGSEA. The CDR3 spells CSVGPDNGSPLHF. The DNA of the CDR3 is TGCAGCGTTGGTCCCGACAACGGGTCACCCCTCCACTTT.

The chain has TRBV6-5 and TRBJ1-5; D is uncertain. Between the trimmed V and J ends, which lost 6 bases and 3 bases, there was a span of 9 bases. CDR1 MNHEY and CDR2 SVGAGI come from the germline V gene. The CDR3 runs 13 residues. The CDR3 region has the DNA TGTGCCAGCAGCCCGGGCCTCAATCAGCCCCAGCATTTT. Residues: CASSPGLNQPQHF.

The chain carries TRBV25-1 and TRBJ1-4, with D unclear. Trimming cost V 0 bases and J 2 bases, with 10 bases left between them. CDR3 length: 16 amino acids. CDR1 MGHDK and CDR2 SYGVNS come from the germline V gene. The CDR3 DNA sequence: TGTGCCAGCAGTGAATATTGGGTCGGGACTAATGAAAAACTGTTTTTT. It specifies CASSEYWVGTNEKLFF.